The clone carrying this TCR beta chain was seen many times. Its antigen is unknown. CDR3 length equals 16 residues. Germline CDR1 is SGHDN and CDR2 is FVKESK. The ends lost 1 base at V and 5 bases at J; junction bases unmatched: 10. Ophthalmopathy was moderately-to-severely active, CAS at least 3, NOSPECS at least 4, lasting under 3 months. The data are from a study of Graves' ophthalmopathy and Graves' hyperthyroidism. Points from the study as a whole: In blood, most expanded thyroid clonotypes above 0.001 frequency were also detected.

TCR beta CDR3 regions were amplified from RNA transcripts. HTBI primers were used in a first-round RT-PCR, which preceded a second-round multiplex PCR. One entry per CDR3 protein, called by TCRdb with MiXCR from the multiplex PCR reads. Of 150,000 to 200,000 distinct CDR3 sequences listed, about two fifths are singletons. The clonotype comes from a young man with Graves' ophthalmopathy. The source material was peripheral blood. V gene TRBV14 combines with J gene TRBJ2-5; 7 bases are a match to TRBD1. The CDR3 sequence: CASSQVGRGNKETQYF. In nucleotides, the CDR3 is TGTGCCAGCAGCCAAGTGGGCAGGGGGAATAAGGAGACCCAGTACTTC.